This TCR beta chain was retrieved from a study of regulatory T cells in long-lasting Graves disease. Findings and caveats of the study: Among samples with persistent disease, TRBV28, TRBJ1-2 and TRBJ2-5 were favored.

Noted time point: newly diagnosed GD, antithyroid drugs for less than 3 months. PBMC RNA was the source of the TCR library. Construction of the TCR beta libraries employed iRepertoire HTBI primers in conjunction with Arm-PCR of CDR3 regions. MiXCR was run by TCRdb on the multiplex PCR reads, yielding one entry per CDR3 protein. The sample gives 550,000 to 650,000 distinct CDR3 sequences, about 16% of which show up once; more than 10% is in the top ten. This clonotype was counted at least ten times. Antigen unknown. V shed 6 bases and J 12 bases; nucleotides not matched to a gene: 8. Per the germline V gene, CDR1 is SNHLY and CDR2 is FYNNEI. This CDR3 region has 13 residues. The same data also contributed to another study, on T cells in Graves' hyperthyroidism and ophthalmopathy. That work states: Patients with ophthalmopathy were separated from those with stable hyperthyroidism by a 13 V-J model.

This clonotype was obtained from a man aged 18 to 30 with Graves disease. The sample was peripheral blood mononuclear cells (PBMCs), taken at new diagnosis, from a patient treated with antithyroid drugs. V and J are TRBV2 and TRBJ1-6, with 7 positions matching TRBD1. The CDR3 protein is CASRGQLSLPLHF. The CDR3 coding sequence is TGTGCCAGCAGGGGACAGCTCTCGTTACCCCTCCACTTT.